This T cell receptor beta chain was recovered during a study of tumour-infiltrating T cells in Burkitt lymphoma. Using immunoSEQ multiplex PCR, the repertoire was profiled, and TCRdb retains in-frame clones only, with some absent. The table records some 6,500 clones, around a tenth of them present only once. The V gene's germline CDR1 is LNHDA and CDR2 SQIVND (reference sequence). V was pared by 5 bases and J by 3 bases, with 6 bases of the junction left unmatched. The CDR3 length is 15 residues. J is TRBJ2-7 and V is TRBV19; TRBD1 aligns across 11 bases. This TCR was sampled from a human donor with diffuse large B-cell lymphoma. The sample was tumor tissue. This CDR3 is CASSLAGQGVYEQYF. CDR3 sequence (DNA): TGTGCCAGTAGTCTCGCGGGACAGGGGGTCTACGAGCAGTACTTC.